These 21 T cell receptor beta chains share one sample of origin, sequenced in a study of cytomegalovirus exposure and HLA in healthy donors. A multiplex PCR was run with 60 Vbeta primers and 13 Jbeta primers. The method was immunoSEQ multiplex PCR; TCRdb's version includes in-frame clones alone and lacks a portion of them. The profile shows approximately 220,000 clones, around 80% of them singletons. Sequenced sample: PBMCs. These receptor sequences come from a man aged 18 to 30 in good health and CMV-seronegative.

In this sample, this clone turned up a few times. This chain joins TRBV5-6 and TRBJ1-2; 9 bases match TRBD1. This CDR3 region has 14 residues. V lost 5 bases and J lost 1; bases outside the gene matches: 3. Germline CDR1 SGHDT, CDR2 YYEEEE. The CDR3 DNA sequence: TGTGCCAGCAGGGGGACAGGGAATAACTATGGCTACACCTTC. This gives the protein CASRGTGNNYGYTF.

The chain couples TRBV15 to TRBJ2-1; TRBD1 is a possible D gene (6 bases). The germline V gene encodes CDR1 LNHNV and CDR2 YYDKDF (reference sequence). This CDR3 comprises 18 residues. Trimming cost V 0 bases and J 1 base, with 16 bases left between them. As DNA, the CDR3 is TGTGCCACCAGCAGAGAGGGGGCAGGTTACTGGTCCTACAATGAGCAGTTCTTC. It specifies CATSREGAGYWSYNEQFF.

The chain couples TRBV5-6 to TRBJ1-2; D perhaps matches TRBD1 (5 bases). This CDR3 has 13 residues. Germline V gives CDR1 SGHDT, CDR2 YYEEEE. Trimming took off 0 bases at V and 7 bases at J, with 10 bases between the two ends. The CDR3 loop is CASSLELGGGYTF. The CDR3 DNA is TGTGCCAGCAGCTTGGAATTGGGGGGTGGCTACACCTTC.

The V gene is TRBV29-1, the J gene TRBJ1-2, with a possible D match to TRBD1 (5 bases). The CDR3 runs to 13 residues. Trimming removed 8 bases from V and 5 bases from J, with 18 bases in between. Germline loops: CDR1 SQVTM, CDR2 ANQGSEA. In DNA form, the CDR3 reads TGCAGCACAAACAGGATAGATTTGTATGGCTACACCTTC. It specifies CSTNRIDLYGYTF. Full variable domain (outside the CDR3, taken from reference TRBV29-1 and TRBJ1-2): SAVISQKPSRDICQRGTSLTIQCQVDSQVTMMFWYRQQPGQSLTLIATANQGSEATYESGFVIDKFPISRPNLTFSTLTVSNMSPEDSSIYLCSTNRIDLYGYTFGSGTRLTVV.

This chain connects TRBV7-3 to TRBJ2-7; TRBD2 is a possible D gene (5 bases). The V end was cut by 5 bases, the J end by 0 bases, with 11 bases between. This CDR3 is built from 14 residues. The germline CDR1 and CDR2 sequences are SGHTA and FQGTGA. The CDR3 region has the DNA TGTGCCAGCAGCCCCAATAGCGTCTCCTACGAGCAGTACTTC. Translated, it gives CASSPNSVSYEQYF.

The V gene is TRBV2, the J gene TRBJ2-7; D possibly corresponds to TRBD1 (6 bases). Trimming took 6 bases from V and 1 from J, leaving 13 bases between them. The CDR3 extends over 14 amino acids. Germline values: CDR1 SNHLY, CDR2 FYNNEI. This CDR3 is CASSLSGQSYEQYF. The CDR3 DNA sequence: TGTGCCAGCAGCCTCAGCGGACAGTCCTACGAGCAGTACTTC. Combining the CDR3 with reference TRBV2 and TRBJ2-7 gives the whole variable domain EPEVTQTPSHQVTQMGQEVILRCVPISNHLYFYWYRQILGQKVEFLVSFYNNEISEKSEIFDDQFSVERPDGSNFTLKIRSTKLEDSAMYFCASSLSGQSYEQYFGPGTRLTVT.

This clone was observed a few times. The DNA of the CDR3 is TGTGCCTGGGGTACAGTAGGTTTTCAGCAGTACTTC. Translating it yields CAWGTVGFQQYF. The V and J genes are TRBV30 and TRBJ2-7; D gene ambiguous. The CDR3 consists of 12 residues. Germline loops: CDR1 GTSNPN, CDR2 SVGIG (reference sequence). V was shortened by 5 bases and J by 8 bases, with 16 bases between the two germline ends.

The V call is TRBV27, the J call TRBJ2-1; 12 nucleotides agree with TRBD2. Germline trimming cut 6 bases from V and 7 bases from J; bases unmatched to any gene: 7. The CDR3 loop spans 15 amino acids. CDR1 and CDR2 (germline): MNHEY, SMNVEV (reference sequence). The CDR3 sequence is CASSPTSGRKNEQFF. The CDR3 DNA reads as TGTGCCAGCAGCCCGACTAGCGGGAGAAAGAATGAGCAGTTCTTC.

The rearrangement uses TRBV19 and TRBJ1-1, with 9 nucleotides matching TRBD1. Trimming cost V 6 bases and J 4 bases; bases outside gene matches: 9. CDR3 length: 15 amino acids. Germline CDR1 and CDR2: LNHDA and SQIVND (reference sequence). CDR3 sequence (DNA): TGTGCCAGTAGATCAAGGACAGGGGCGGGCACTGAAGCTTTCTTT. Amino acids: CASRSRTGAGTEAFF.

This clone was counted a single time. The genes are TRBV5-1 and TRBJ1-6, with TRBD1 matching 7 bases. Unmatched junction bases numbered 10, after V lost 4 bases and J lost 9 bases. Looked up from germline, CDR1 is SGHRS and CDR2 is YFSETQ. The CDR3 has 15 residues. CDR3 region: CASSRNRGGLSPLHF. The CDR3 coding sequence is TGCGCCAGCAGCAGAAACAGGGGTGGGCTTTCACCCCTCCACTTT.

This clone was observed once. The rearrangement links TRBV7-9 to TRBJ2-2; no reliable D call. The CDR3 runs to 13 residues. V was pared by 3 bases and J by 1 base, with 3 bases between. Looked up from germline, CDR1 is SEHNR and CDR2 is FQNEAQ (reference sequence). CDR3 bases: TGTGCCAGCAGCTTTATGAACACCGGGGAGCTGTTTTTT. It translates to CASSFMNTGELFF.

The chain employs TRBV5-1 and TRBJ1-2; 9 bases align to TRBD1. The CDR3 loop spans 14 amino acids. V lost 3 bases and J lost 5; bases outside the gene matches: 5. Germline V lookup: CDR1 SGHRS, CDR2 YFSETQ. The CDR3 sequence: CASSWGQGSYGYTF. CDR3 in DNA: TGCGCCAGCAGCTGGGGACAGGGCTCATATGGCTACACCTTC.

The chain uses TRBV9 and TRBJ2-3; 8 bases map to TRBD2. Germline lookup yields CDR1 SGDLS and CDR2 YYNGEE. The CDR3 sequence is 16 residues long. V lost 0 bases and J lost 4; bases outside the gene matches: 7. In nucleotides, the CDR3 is TGTGCCAGCAGCGTAGGTGCCGGGAGGGGGGCAGATACGCAGTATTTT. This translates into CASSVGAGRGADTQYF.

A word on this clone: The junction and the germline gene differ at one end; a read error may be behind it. CDR3 residues: CASSFRQGSHNEQFF. As DNA, the CDR3 is TGTGCCAGCAGCTTTAGACAGGGCTCCCACAATGAGCAGTTCTTC. The rearrangement uses TRBV5-4 and TRBJ2-1; 7 nucleotides agree with TRBD1. The V gene's germline CDR1 is SGHNT and CDR2 YYREEE (reference sequence). The CDR3 is made up of 15 amino acids. The full variable domain, its missing parts supplied by reference TRBV5-4 and TRBJ2-1, is ETGVTQSPTHLIKTRGQQVTLRCSSQSGHNTVSWYQQALGQGPQFIFQYYREEENGRGNFPPRFSGLQFPNYSSELNVNALELDDSALYLCASSFRQGSHNEQFFGPGTRLTVL.

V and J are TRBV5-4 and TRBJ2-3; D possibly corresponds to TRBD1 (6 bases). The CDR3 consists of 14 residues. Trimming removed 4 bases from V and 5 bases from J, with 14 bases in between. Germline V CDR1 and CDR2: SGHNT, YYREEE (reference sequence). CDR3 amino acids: CASSGGAVGDTQYF. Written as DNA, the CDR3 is TGTGCCAGCAGCGGGGGCGCTGTGGGAGATACGCAGTATTTT.

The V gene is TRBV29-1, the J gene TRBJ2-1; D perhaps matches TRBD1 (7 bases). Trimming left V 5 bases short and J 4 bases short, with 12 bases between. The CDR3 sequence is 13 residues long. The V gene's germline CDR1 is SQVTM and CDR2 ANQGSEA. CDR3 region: CSVQGGYYNEQFF. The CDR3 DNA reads TGCAGCGTTCAGGGGGGCTATTACAATGAGCAGTTCTTC.

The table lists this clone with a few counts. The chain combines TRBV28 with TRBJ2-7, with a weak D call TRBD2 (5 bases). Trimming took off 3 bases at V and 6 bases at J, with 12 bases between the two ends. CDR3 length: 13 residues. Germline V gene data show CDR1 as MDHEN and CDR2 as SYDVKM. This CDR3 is CASSLGYGGEQYF. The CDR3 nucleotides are TGTGCCAGCAGTTTGGGTTATGGAGGCGAGCAGTACTTC.

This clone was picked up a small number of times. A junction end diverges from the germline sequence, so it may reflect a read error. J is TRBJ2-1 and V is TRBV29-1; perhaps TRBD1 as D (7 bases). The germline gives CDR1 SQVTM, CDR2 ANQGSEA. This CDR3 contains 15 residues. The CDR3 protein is CSGEGGTDSYNEQFF. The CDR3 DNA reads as TGCAGCGGTGAAGGAGGGACAGACTCCTACAATGAGCAGTTCTTC.

The CDR3 region is CASSYNRRDTQYF. The CDR3 DNA reads TGTGCCAGCAGCTATAATAGGCGGGATACGCAGTATTTT. The chain combines TRBV14 with TRBJ2-3; no definite D call. The CDR3 contains 13 residues. V was cut by 5 bases and J by 6 bases, with 12 bases left in between. Germline V gene lookup returns CDR1 SGHDN and CDR2 FVKESK.

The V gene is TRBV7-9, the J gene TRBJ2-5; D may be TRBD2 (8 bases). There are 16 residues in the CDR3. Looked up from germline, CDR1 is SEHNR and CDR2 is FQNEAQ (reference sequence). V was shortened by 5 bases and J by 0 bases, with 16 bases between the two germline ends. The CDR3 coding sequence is TGTGCCAGCAGCCCGCGCGGGGGGACAGACCAAGAGACCCAGTACTTC. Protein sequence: CASSPRGGTDQETQYF.

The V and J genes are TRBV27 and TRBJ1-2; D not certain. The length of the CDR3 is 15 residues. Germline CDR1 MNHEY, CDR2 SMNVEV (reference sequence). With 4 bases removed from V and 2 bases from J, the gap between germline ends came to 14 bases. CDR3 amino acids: CASSYRSGVNYGYTF. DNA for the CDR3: TGTGCCAGCAGTTATAGGTCCGGAGTAAACTATGGCTACACCTTC.